The sequence of this T cell receptor beta chain was determined in a study of shared clonotypes between healthy human individuals. The authors split each subset's genomic DNA evenly across several immunoSEQ plates. The authors loaded roughly 200 ng DNA, 25,000 to 30,000 T cell genomes, into sorted-subset replicate PCRs. Sequenced by immunoSEQ multiplex PCR; TCRdb stores in-frame clones only, minus some. The table lists about 1.5 million clones, roughly 96% of them singletons, with roughly 1.2% in the top ten. V was pared by 4 bases and J by 7 bases, with 17 bases between. There are 15 residues in the CDR3. The V gene's germline CDR1 is SGHRS and CDR2 YFSETQ.

The chain links TRBV5-1 to TRBJ2-2; TRBD1 or TRBD2 may be the D gene (5 bases each). The clonotype was recovered from a man aged 25 to 45 in good health. The material sequenced was naive CD4+ T cells sorted from blood. The subset is: CD45RA+ positively selected. This CDR3 reads CASSPTGQGNGELFF. The CDR3 DNA reads TGCGCCAGCAGCCCTACGGGGCAGGGAAACGGGGAGCTGTTTTTT.